This T cell receptor (beta chain) was documented in a study of cytomegalovirus exposure and HLA in healthy donors. Findings of the study overall: Reported performance of the classifier showed diagnosis of cytomegalovirus status with high specificity and sensitivity.

This PCR relied on a set of 60 Vbeta primers and 13 Jbeta primers. The method was immunoSEQ multiplex PCR; TCRdb's version includes in-frame clones alone and lacks a portion of them. Among about 150,000 clones listed, 70% to 90% were seen once. CDR1 is MNHNY and CDR2 is SVGAGI in the germline V gene (reference sequence). V was clipped by 5 bases and J by 8 bases; unmatched bases: 5. The CDR3 is made up of 14 amino acids. Concerning this clone: The antigen remains undetermined.

This receptor was obtained from a woman aged 18-30 years in good health and CMV-seronegative. The sequencing sample was made of PBMCs. The chain links TRBV6-6 to TRBJ2-5; 13 nucleotides match TRBD2. CDR3 bases: TGTGCCAGCAGTCCCGGACTAGCGGGGGAAACCCAGTACTTC. As protein: CASSPGLAGETQYF.